The sample holds one count of the clone carrying this T cell receptor (beta chain). Antigen: not known. Different DNA sequences within this sample yield the same CDR3. Per the germline V gene, CDR1 is SNHLY and CDR2 is FYNNEI. CDR3 length equals 12 residues. Trimming removed 6 bases at V and 3 bases at J, with 9 bases between. The record originates from a study of shared clonotypes between healthy human individuals. Points from the study as a whole: Sharing of clonotypes among donors was expected to vary with sequencing depth.

Those who donated, Caucasian adults without exception, all lived in Nashville, Tennessee. Deep-level assay runs were performed. The replicate PCRs on unsorted PBMC were given about 320 ng DNA, which is 25,000 to 30,000 T cell genomes. Clones were sequenced by immunoSEQ multiplex PCR, and TCRdb holds only the in-frame ones, with some missing. Among around 500,000 clones listed, approximately 80% were seen once. Sequenced: PBMCs. The clonotype was recovered from a woman aged 40 to 49 in good health. Some clones in this sample may be carry-over from other donors' samples. This sequence joins TRBV2 and TRBJ2-7; weak D call: TRBD1 (5 bases). The CDR3 coding sequence is TGTGCCAGCAGGGGTGACAGCTACGAGCAGTACTTC. Translation gives CASRGDSYEQYF.